This passage covers 21 T cell receptor beta chains from one sample sequenced in a study of T cell responses to AZD1222 COVID-19 vaccine. Clones were sequenced by immunoSEQ multiplex PCR, and TCRdb holds only the in-frame ones, with some missing. In the table there are approximately 140,000 clones, 75% to 95% of which are singletons. Sequences were derived from peripheral blood, sampled 28 days after the second AZD1222 dose. These receptors were obtained from an adult who received the AZD1222 COVID-19 vaccine.

The chain carries TRBV28 and TRBJ1-5; the D is unclear. Trimming pared 6 bases from V and 4 bases from J, leaving 7 bases between. Germline CDR1 is MDHEN and CDR2 is SYDVKM. This CDR3 spans 12 amino acids. The chain's CDR3 is CASSLANQPQHF. The DNA for the CDR3 is TGTGCCAGCAGCTTGGCGAATCAGCCCCAGCATTTT.

The chain employs TRBV11-2 and TRBJ2-3; 12 bases are a match to TRBD2. Germline CDR1 and CDR2: SGHAT and FQNNGV. The CDR3 extends over 16 amino acids. Trimming cost V 6 bases and J 7 bases; bases outside gene matches: 11. The CDR3: CASRTGLAGRRNTQYF. The DNA of the CDR3 is TGTGCCAGCAGAACCGGACTAGCGGGACGGAGGAATACGCAGTATTTT.

The J gene is TRBJ2-7, the V gene TRBV5-1; the match to TRBD2 covers 12 bases. The germline V gene encodes CDR1 SGHRS and CDR2 YFSETQ. J gave up 3 bases and V 0 bases, and 1 base lay outside the gene matches. The CDR3 has 15 residues. This chain's CDR3 is CASSLGLAGVYEQYF. CDR3 DNA: TGCGCCAGCAGCTTGGGACTAGCGGGGGTCTACGAGCAGTACTTC.

The J gene is TRBJ2-7, the V gene TRBV19, with D possibly being TRBD2 (7 bases). Germline CDR1 and CDR2: LNHDA and SQIVND (reference sequence). The CDR3 runs to 13 residues. Trimming removed 3 bases at V and 2 bases at J, with 8 bases between. DNA of the CDR3: TGTGCCAGTAGTATGGGGGGGCCCTACGAGCAGTACTTC. Amino acids: CASSMGGPYEQYF.

V gene TRBV24-1 combines with J gene TRBJ2-2, with D possibly matching TRBD2 (6 bases). V gave up 0 bases and J gave up 4 bases, with 11 bases separating them. Germline assignment: CDR1 KGHDR and CDR2 SFDVKD. This CDR3 has 16 amino acids. The CDR3 sequence: CATSDLAGHGTGELFF. In DNA, the CDR3 is TGTGCCACCAGTGATTTGGCGGGGCACGGCACCGGGGAGCTGTTTTTT.

The chain is built from TRBV27 and TRBJ1-2; possibly TRBD1 for D (6 bases). This CDR3 contains 15 residues. Per the germline V gene, CDR1 is MNHEY and CDR2 is SMNVEV (reference sequence). V lost 5 bases and J 4 bases, leaving 17 bases between the germline ends. CDR3 protein: CASSQLLGGGYGYTF. The CDR3 DNA sequence: TGTGCCAGCAGTCAATTGTTAGGGGGGGGCTATGGCTACACCTTC.

The chain uses TRBV12-3 or TRBV12-4 and TRBJ1-5; tentatively, D is TRBD1 (6 bases). Between the trimmed V and J ends, which lost 5 bases and 5 bases, there was a span of 10 bases. There are 13 residues in the CDR3. The CDR3 protein is CASSRDKDQPQHF. CDR3 DNA sequence: TGTGCCAGCAGTCGGGACAAGGATCAGCCCCAGCATTTT.

The V call is TRBV29-1, the J call TRBJ1-2, with D maybe TRBD1 (5 bases). The CDR3 loop spans 12 amino acids. Trimming removed 6 bases from V and 3 bases from J, with 11 bases in between. CDR1 SQVTM and CDR2 ANQGSEA come from the germline V gene. CDR3 sequence: CSVRDGDYGYTF. CDR3 nucleotides: TGCAGCGTGCGGGACGGCGACTATGGCTACACCTTC.

The chain recombines TRBV7-9 with TRBJ1-2; maybe TRBD1 (5 bases). The ends were cut back, 5 bases at V and 5 bases at J, with 15 bases in the middle. The length of the CDR3 is 14 residues. The germline CDR1 and CDR2 sequences are SEHNR and FQNEAQ (reference sequence). In DNA form, the CDR3 reads TGTGCCAGCAGCCTTCTCGGGGGATATTATGGCTACACCTTC. This codes for CASSLLGGYYGYTF.

The sample holds one count of this clone. CDR3 protein: CAISGEGQPQHF. CDR3 bases: TGTGCCATCAGTGGGGAGGGTCAGCCCCAGCATTTT. The chain combines TRBV10-3 with TRBJ1-5; D gene unclear. CDR3 size: 12 residues. V lost 4 bases, J lost 6 bases, and 7 bases lay in between. Looked up from germline, CDR1 is ENHRY and CDR2 is SYGVKD.

The rearrangement uses TRBV5-4 and TRBJ1-2; D is unresolved. Germline V CDR1 and CDR2: SGHNT, YYREEE (reference sequence). V lost 4 bases, J lost 3 bases, and 10 bases lay in between. The CDR3 consists of 13 residues. The CDR3, as DNA: TGTGCCAGCAGCCCGGACGGTTACTATGGCTACACCTTC. As protein: CASSPDGYYGYTF.

V gene TRBV6-4 combines with J gene TRBJ1-5; 7 positions match TRBD1. Trimming at V came to 3 bases and at J to 1 base, leaving 6 bases not matched to a gene. CDR3 length: 16 residues. Germline loops: CDR1 MRHNA, CDR2 SNTAGT. The DNA for the CDR3 is TGTGCCAGCAGTGAAGGGGGCGGGAGGAGCAATCAGCCCCAGCATTTT. It yields the protein CASSEGGGRSNQPQHF.

This chain uses TRBV6-5 with TRBJ1-2, with unresolved D. Trimming pared 5 bases from V and 5 bases from J, leaving 12 bases between. The CDR3 spans 13 residues. The germline V gene has CDR1 MNHEY and CDR2 SVGAGI. CDR3 DNA sequence: TGTGCCAGCAGTAGGTCATGGGAGTATGGCTACACCTTC. Amino acid sequence: CASSRSWEYGYTF.

The chain combines TRBV9 with TRBJ2-1; weak D call: TRBD2 (6 bases). The CDR3 has 15 amino acids. The ends were cut back, 9 bases at V and 4 bases at J, with 20 bases in the middle. Germline V gene lookup returns CDR1 SGDLS and CDR2 YYNGEE. CDR3 residues: CATGAGPYLYNEQFF. DNA of the CDR3: TGTGCCACCGGCGCGGGGCCCTACCTTTACAATGAGCAGTTCTTC.

The CDR3 nucleotides read TGCGCCAGCAGCTCCCAACAGGGGACTGGAAACACCATATATTTT. This translates into CASSSQQGTGNTIYF. This chain uses TRBV5-1 with TRBJ1-3, with 7 positions matching TRBD1. Germline V lookup: CDR1 SGHRS, CDR2 YFSETQ. J lost 2 bases, V lost 3 bases, and 5 bases had no gene match. The CDR3 length is 15 residues.

This CDR3 reads CATSDTGPETQYF. As DNA, the CDR3 is TGTGCCACCAGTGACACGGGCCCAGAGACCCAGTACTTC. The genes are TRBV24-1 and TRBJ2-5, with D unclear. Trimming took 4 bases from V and 4 from J, leaving 9 bases between them. The CDR3 sequence is 13 residues long. Germline V CDR1 and CDR2: KGHDR, SFDVKD.

The J gene is TRBJ2-7, the V gene TRBV19, with 10 bases lining up with TRBD1. Germline values: CDR1 LNHDA, CDR2 SQIVND (reference sequence). The V segment lost 10 bases and the J segment 7 bases; nucleotides outside the gene matches: 7. The CDR3 is 12 residues long. The CDR3 spells CATRQGAGEQYF. The CDR3 DNA reads TGTGCCACTCGACAGGGGGCAGGGGAGCAGTACTTC.

The chain combines TRBV20-1 with TRBJ2-7, with TRBD1 as a possible D gene (5 bases). There are 13 residues in the CDR3. The V end lost 3 bases, the J end lost 2 bases, and 11 bases lay between the germline ends. The V gene's germline CDR1 is DFQATT and CDR2 SNEGSKA (reference sequence). The CDR3 DNA follows: TGCAGTGCTAGTCGACAGTCCGCCTACGAGCAGTACGTC. As protein: CSASRQSAYEQYV.

The V call is TRBV2, the J call TRBJ2-1; TRBD1 matches 7 bases. The germline V gene has CDR1 SNHLY and CDR2 FYNNEI. Trimming removed 5 bases from V and 0 bases from J; junction bases left unmatched: 1. The CDR3 is made up of 14 amino acids. The CDR3 DNA reads as TGTGCCAGCAGTCGGGACAGCTCCTACAATGAGCAGTTCTTC. This gives the protein CASSRDSSYNEQFF.

This chain joins TRBV6-5 and TRBJ2-7; 7 bases line up with TRBD2. The CDR3 totals 15 residues. The J segment lost 7 bases and the V segment lost 5 bases, leaving 14 bases of the junction unmatched. Germline V gene sequence: CDR1 MNHEY, CDR2 SVGAGI. As DNA, the CDR3 is TGTGCCAGCAGTCTTTCAGCGGGAAGAAAGGGTGAGCAGTACGTC. Translated: CASSLSAGRKGEQYV.

The V gene is TRBV6-1, the J gene TRBJ2-3; 8 nucleotides align to TRBD2. The junction had 8 bases not matched to a gene; V was cut back by 3 bases and J by 9 bases. The CDR3 is made up of 14 amino acids. The germline CDR1 and CDR2 sequences are MNHNS and SASEGT. The CDR3 is CASSERGARGTQYF. The DNA of the CDR3 is TGTGCCAGCAGTGAGCGGGGGGCCCGAGGCACGCAGTATTTT.